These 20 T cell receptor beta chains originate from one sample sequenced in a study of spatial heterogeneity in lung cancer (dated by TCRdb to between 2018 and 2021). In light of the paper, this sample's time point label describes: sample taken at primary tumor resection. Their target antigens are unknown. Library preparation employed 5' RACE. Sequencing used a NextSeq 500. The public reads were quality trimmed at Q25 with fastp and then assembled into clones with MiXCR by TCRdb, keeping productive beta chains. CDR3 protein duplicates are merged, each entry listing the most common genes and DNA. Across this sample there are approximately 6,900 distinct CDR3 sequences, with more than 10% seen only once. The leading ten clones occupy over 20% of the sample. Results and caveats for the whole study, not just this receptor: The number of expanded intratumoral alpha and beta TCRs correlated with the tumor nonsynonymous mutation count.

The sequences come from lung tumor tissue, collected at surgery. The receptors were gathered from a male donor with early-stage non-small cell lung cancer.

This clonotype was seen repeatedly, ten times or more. The CDR3 here is CASSPQATGQSSGNTIYF. The DNA of the CDR3 is TGCGCCAGCAGCCCGCAGGCGACAGGACAATCCTCTGGAAACACCATATATTTT. This sequence joins TRBV4-1 and TRBJ1-3; TRBD1 is a possible D gene (6 bases). The ends were cut back, 4 bases at V and 0 bases at J, with 19 bases in the middle. Germline assignment: CDR1 MGHRA and CDR2 YSYEKL. The CDR3 extends over 18 amino acids.

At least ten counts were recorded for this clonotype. This CDR3 is CASSSSLTDTQYF. The CDR3 DNA reads as TGTGCCAGCAGCTCTTCGCTCACAGATACGCAGTATTTT. The rearrangement joins TRBV5-6 to TRBJ2-3, with D unresolved. Trimming took off 3 bases at V and 2 bases at J, with 7 bases between the two ends. CDR3 length: 13 amino acids. CDR1 and CDR2 (germline): SGHDT, YYEEEE.

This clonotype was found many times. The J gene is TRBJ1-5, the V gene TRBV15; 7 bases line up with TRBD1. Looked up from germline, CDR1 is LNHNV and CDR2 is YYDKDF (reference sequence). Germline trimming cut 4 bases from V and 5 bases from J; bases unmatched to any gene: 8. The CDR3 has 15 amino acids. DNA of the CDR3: TGTGCCACCAGCACCGGGACAGCCTTTCATCAGCCCCAGCATTTT. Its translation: CATSTGTAFHQPQHF. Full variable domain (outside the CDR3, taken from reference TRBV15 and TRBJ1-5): DAMVIQNPRYQVTQFGKPVTLSCSQTLNHNVMYWYQQKSSQAPKLLFHYYDKDFNNEADTPDNFQSRRPNTSFCFLDIRSPGLGDTAMYLCATSTGTAFHQPQHFGDGTRLSIL.

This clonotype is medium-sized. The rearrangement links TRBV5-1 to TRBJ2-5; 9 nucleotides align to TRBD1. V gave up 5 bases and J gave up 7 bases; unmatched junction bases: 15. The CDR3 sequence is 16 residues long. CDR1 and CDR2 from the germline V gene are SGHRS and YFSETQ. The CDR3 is CASRPTPGQGGGTQYF. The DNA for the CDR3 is TGCGCCAGCAGACCTACCCCGGGACAGGGAGGCGGGACCCAGTACTTC.

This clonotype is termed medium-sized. The CDR3 protein is CATSESGSMDEQFF. DNA for the CDR3: TGTGCCACCAGTGAGTCGGGGTCTATGGATGAGCAGTTCTTC. The V gene is TRBV24-1, the J gene TRBJ2-1, with D perhaps TRBD2 (5 bases). V dropped 4 bases and J dropped 8 bases, with 14 bases sitting between them. The CDR3 length is 14 residues. The germline V gene encodes CDR1 KGHDR and CDR2 SFDVKD.

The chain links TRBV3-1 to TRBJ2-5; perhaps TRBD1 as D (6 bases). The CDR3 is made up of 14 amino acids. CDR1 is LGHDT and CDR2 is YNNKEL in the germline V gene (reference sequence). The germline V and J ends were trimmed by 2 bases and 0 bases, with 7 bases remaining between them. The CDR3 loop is CASSQQGYQETQYF. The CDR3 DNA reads TGTGCCAGCAGCCAACAGGGGTACCAAGAGACCCAGTACTTC.

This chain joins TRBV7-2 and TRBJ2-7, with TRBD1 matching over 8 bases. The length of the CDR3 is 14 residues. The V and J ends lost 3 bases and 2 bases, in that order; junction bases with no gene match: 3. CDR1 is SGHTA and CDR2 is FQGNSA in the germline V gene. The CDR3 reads CASSLGQATYEQYF. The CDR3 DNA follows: TGTGCCAGCAGCTTGGGACAGGCCACCTACGAGCAGTACTTC.

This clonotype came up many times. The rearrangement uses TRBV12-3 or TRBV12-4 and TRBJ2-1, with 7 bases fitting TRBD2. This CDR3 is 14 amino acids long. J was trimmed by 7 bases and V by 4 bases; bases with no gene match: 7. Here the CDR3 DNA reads TGTGCCAGCAGTTCCTCTAGCGGTGGAAATGAGCAGTTCTTC. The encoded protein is CASSSSSGGNEQFF.

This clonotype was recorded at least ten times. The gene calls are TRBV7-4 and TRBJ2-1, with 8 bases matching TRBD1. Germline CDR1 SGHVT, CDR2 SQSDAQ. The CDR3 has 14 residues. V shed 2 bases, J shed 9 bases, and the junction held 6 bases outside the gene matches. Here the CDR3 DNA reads TGTGCCAGCAGCTTAACGGCAGGGGGCACTGAGCAGTTCTTC. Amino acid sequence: CASSLTAGGTEQFF.

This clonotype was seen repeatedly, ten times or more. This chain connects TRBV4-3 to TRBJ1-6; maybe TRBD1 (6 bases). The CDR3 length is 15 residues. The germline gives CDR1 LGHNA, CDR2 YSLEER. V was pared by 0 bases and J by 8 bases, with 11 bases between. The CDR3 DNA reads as TGCGCCAGCAGCCAAGACGGGGGGGCGTATTCACCCCTCCACTTT. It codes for CASSQDGGAYSPLHF.

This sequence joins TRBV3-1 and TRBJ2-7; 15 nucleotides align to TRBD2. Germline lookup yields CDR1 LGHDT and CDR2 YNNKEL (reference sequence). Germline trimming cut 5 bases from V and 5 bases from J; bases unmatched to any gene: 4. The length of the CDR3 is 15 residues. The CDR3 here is CASSSGTSGRNEQYF. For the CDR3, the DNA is TGTGCCAGCAGCTCTGGGACTAGCGGGAGGAACGAGCAGTACTTC.

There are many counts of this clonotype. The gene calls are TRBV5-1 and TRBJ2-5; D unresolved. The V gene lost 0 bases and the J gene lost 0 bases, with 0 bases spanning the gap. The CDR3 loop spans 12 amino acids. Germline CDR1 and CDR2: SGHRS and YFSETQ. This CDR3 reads CASSLDQETQYF. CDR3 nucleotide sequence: TGCGCCAGCAGCTTGGACCAAGAGACCCAGTACTTC.

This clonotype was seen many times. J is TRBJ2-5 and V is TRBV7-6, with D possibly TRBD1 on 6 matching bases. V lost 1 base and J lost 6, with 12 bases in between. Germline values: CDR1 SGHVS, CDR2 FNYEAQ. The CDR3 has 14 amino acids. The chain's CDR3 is CASSLGTGRKTQYF. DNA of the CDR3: TGTGCCAGCAGCTTAGGCACAGGGCGGAAGACCCAGTACTTC.

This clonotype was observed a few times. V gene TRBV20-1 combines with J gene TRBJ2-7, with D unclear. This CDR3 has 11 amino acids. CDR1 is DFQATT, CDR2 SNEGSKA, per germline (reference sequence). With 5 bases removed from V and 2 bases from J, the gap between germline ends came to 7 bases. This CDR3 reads CSAYGPYEQYF. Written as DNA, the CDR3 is TGCAGTGCTTACGGACCCTACGAGCAGTACTTC.

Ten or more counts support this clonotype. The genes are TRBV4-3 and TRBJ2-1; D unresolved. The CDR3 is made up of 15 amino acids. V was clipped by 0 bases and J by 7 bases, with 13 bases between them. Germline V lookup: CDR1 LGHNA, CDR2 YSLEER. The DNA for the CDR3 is TGCGCCAGCAGCCAAGATCTCGGTCAACGTAATGAGCAGTTCTTC. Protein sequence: CASSQDLGQRNEQFF.

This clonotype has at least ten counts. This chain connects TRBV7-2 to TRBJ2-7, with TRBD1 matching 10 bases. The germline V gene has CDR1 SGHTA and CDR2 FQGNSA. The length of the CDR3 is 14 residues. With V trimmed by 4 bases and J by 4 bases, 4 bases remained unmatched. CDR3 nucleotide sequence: TGTGCCAGCAGCTCCCGGGACAGGGGATACGAGCAGTACTTC. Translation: CASSSRDRGYEQYF.

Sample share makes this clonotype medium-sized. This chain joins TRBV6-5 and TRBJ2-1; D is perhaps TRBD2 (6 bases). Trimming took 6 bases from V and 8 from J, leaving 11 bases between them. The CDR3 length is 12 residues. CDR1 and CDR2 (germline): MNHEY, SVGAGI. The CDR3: CASSGRVDEQFF. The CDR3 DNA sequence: TGTGCCAGCAGCGGGAGAGTCGATGAGCAGTTCTTC.

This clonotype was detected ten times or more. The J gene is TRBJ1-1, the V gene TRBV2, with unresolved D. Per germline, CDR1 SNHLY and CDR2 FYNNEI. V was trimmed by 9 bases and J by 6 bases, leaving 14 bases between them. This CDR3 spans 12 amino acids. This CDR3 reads CARQSRAAEAFF. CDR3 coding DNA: TGTGCCAGACAGAGTAGAGCTGCTGAAGCTTTCTTT. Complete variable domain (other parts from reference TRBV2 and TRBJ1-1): EPEVTQTPSHQVTQMGQEVILRCVPISNHLYFYWYRQILGQKVEFLVSFYNNEISEKSEIFDDQFSVERPDGSNFTLKIRSTKLEDSAMYFCARQSRAAEAFFGQGTRLTVV.

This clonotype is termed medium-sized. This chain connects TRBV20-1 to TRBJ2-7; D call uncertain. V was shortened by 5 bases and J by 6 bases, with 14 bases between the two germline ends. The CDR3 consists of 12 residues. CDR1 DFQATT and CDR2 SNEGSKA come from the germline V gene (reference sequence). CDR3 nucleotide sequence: TGCAGTGCTCCCCTCCGTTCCCTCGAGCAGTACTTC. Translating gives CSAPLRSLEQYF.

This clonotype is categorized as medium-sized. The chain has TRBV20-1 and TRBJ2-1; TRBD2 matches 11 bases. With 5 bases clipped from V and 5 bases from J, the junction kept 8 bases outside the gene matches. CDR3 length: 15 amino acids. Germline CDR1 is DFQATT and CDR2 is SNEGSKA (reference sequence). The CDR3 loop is CSALILAGENNEQFF. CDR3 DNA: TGCAGTGCTCTAATACTAGCGGGAGAAAACAATGAGCAGTTCTTC.